The rows below give T cell receptor beta chains drawn from one sample of a study of T cell responses to AZD1222 COVID-19 vaccine. The assay was immunoSEQ multiplex PCR, and TCRdb's table has in-frame clones only and misses some. In the table there are 150,000 to 200,000 clones, roughly 94% of which are singletons. Sequenced material: peripheral blood, taken on day 0 of AZD1222 vaccination. The receptor source for this set is an adult in good health. Each CDR3 is given with its conserved first and last residue. D genes are given only for firm matches.

>TRBJ1-2|TRBV4-1|-
TGCGCCAGCAGCCAATACGGTCCGTCAACCTCCTATGGCTACACCTTC
CASSQYGPSTSYGYTF
>TRBJ1-1|TRBV27|-
TGTGCCAGCAGTTCCGAATGGGATAGCACTGAAGCTTTCTTT
CASSSEWDSTEAFF
>TRBJ1-5|TRBV27|-
TGTGCCAGCAGCACTAGCAATCAGCCCCAGCATTTT
CASSTSNQPQHF
>TRBJ2-1|TRBV27|-
TGTGCCAGCACTAAGACTATCTACAATGAGCAGTTCTTC
CASTKTIYNEQFF
>TRBJ1-1|TRBV18|-
TGTGCCAGCTCACCACTCCCCGGAGGAGCAATCGCGAACACTGAAGCTTTCTTT
CASSPLPGGAIANTEAFF
>TRBJ2-1|TRBV4-2|-
TGTGCCAGCAGCCAAGAGACCCTAGCCGGTGAGCAGTTCTTC
CASSQETLAGEQFF
>TRBJ1-1|TRBV3-1/TRBV3-2|-
TGTGCCAGCAGCCGAATTTCAGCTGGTCGGGCTTTCTTT
CASSRISAGRAFF
>TRBJ2-1|TRBV7-8|-
TGTGCCAGCAGCTTTTTGACAGACGAGCAGTTCTTC
CASSFLTDEQFF
>TRBJ1-5|TRBV7-9|-
TGTGCCAGCAGCTTAGTCGGGGGAGGTCAGCCCCAGCATTTT
CASSLVGGGQPQHF
>TRBJ2-2|TRBV6-1|-
TGTGCCAGCAGTGAAGCACGGTACACCGGGGAGCTGTTTTTT
CASSEARYTGELFF